The clone carrying this T cell receptor beta chain has at least ten counts. What it binds is unknown. The donors were all healthy and Caucasian. This record comes from a study of identical twins. Study-level points and caveats: Model-predicted out-of-frame TCR alpha sharing fell below observed values in monozygotic twins. Sequences that were beta out-of-frame showed weaker excess twin sharing.

The cDNA had a unique molecular identifier and a template-switch universal primer site. TCRdb processed the 5' RACE reads anew with MiXCR; each CDR3 protein has one entry. Of about 240,000 distinct CDR3 sequences listed, 10% to 13% are singletons. V gave up 4 bases and J gave up 5 bases, with 16 bases separating them. Germline V gives CDR1 KGHDR, CDR2 SFDVKD. The CDR3 runs 15 residues. This chain connects TRBV24-1 to TRBJ1-1; D not certain. What was sequenced was memory T cells sorted from blood. This sequence was found in a man aged 50-59 years in good health. CDR3 bases: TGTGCCACCAGTGAGGGAACCGGGAGCGGGACTGAAGCTTTCTTT. It specifies CATSEGTGSGTEAFF.